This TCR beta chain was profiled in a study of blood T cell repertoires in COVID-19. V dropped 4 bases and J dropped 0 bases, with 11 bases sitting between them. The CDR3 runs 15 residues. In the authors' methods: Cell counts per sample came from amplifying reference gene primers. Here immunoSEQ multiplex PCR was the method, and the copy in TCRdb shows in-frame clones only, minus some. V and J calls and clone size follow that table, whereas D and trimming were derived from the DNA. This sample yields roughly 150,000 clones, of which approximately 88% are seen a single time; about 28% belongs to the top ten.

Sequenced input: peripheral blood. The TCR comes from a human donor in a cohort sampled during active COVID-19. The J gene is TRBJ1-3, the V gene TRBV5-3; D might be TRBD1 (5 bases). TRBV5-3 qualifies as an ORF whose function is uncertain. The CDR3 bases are TGTGCCAGAAGCCACGGGGGTCTCTCTGGAAACACCATATATTTT. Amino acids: CARSHGGLSGNTIYF.